This passage covers 2 T cell receptor beta chains from one sample sequenced in a study of T-cell memory formation after mild COVID-19. MiXCR, run by TCRdb on the 5' RACE reads, gives a single entry per CDR3 protein. Of about 600,000 distinct CDR3 sequences in the sample, about a fifth were seen once. Sequencing used PBMCs or a T cell subset sorted from them (not recorded which). The receptors were gathered from an adult woman who had mild COVID-19 (a few samples of this study predate the infection). Cell type and time point are not known.

This clonotype was seen only a few times. This rearrangement joins TRBV12-3 or TRBV12-4 to TRBJ1-5; D is ambiguous. This CDR3 has 17 amino acids. The ends were cut back, 2 bases at V and 3 bases at J, with 17 bases in the middle. The CDR3 DNA reads as TGTGCCAGCAGTTTAAGGTACTACGGCAAAACCAATCAGCCCCAGCATTTT. Translated, it gives CASSLRYYGKTNQPQHF.

The table lists this clonotype with many counts. This chain links TRBV7-8 with TRBJ2-1; the D is unclear. This CDR3 spans 11 amino acids. CDR1 is SGHVS and CDR2 is FQNEAQ in the germline V gene. Trimming took 2 bases from V and 7 from J, leaving 3 bases between them. This CDR3 reads CASSLKNEQFF. In DNA form, the CDR3 reads TGTGCCAGCAGCTTAAAAAATGAGCAGTTCTTC.